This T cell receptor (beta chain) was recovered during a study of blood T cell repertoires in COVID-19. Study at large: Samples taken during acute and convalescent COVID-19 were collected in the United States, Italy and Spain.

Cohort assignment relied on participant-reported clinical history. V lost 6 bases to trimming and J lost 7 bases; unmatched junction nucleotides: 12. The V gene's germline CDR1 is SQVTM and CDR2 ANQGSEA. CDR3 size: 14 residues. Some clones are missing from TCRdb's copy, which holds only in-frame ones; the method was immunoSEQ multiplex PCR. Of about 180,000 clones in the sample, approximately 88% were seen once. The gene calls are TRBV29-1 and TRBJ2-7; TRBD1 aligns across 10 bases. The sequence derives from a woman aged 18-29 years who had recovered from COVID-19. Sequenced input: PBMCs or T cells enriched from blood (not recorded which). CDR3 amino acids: CSVIPGQGTGEQYF. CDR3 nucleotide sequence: TGCAGCGTAATCCCGGGACAGGGGACGGGGGAGCAGTACTTC.